One T cell receptor beta chain is described in this entry. In the original analysis: It was from reference gene primer amplification that nucleated cell counts were estimated. Sequencing was performed with immunoSEQ multiplex PCR; in TCRdb, only in-frame clones are kept and a portion is missing. V, J and clone size were drawn from that table, and D and trimming were deduced from the DNA. The table lists about 280,000 clones, roughly nine tenths of them singletons, with about 2.2% in the top ten. This CDR3 is built from 13 residues. Per germline, CDR1 MNHEY and CDR2 SVGAGI. Trimming took off 7 bases at V and 0 bases at J, with 8 bases between the two ends. The source of the sample is a study of blood T cell repertoires in COVID-19. Study details: Spain, Italy and the United States supplied samples that represented acute and convalescent COVID-19. Sample material is recorded as cDNA or gDNA derived from T cells, B-cell-depleted T cells, or PBMCs.

The specimen was peripheral blood. The chain links TRBV6-5 to TRBJ2-3; tentatively, D is TRBD1 (5 bases). This sequence was found in a woman aged 45-60 years who had recovered from COVID-19. The CDR3 here is CASKGPSTDTQYF. The CDR3 DNA reads as TGTGCCAGCAAGGGGCCTAGCACAGATACGCAGTATTTT.